This T cell receptor (beta chain) was sequenced in a study of shared clonotypes between healthy human individuals. This clone was counted once. V was cut by 8 bases and J by 3 bases, with 14 bases left in between. The CDR3 covers 15 residues. Germline values: CDR1 MDHEN, CDR2 SYDVKM. The repertoire was sequenced with immunoSEQ multiplex PCR; TCRdb's copy has only in-frame clones and lacks some. The sample records roughly 400,000 clones, roughly 96% being singletons. The receptor was isolated from a man aged 25 to 45 in good health. This sequence joins TRBV28 and TRBJ2-6; a possible D gene is TRBD1 (5 bases). Sample: memory CD8+ T cells sorted from blood. Indicated subset: CD45RO+ cells pooled with CCR7-negative TemRA cells. CDR3 DNA sequence: TGTGCCAGCCGATACAGGTCCGGTGGGGCCAACGTCCTGACTTTC. This encodes CASRYRSGGANVLTF.